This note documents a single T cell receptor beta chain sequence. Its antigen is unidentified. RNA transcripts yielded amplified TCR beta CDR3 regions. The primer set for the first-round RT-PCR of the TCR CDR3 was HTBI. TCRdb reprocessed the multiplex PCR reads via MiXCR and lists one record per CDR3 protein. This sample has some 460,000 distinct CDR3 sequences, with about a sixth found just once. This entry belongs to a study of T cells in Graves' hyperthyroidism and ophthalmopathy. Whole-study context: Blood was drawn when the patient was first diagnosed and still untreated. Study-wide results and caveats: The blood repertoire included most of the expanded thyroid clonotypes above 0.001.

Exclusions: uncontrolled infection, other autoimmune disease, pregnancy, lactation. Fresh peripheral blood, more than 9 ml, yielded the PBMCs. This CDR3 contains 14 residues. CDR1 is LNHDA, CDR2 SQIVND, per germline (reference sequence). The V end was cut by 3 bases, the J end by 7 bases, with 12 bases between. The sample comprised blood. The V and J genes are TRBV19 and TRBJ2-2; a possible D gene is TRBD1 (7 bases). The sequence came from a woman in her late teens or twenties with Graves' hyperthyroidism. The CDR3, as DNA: TGTGCCAGTAGTATGGCAGGGGGGAACGGGGAGCTGTTTTTT. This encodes CASSMAGGNGELFF.